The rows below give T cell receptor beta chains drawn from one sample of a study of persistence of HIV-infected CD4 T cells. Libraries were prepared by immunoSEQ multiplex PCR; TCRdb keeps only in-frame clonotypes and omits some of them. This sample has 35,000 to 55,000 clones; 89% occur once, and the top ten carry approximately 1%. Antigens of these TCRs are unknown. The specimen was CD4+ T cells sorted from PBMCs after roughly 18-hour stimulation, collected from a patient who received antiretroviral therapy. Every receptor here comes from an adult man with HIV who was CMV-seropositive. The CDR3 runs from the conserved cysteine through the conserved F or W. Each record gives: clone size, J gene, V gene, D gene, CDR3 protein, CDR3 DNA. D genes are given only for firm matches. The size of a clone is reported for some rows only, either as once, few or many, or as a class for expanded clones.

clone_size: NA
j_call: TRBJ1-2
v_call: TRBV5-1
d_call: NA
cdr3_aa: CASSIQGGNYGYTF
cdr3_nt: TGCGCCAGCAGCATTCAGGGTGGGAACTATGGCTACACCTTC

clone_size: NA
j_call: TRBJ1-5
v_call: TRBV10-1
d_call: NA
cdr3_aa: CASSEASHLPQHF
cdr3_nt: TGCGCCAGCAGTGAAGCCAGCCACTTACCCCAGCATTTT

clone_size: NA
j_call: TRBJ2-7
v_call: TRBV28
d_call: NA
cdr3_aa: CASGQSRGGAYEQYF
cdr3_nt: TGTGCCAGCGGGCAATCGAGGGGGGGCGCGTACGAGCAGTACTTC

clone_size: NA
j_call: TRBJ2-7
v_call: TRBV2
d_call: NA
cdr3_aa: CASSDVSPGSSYEQYF
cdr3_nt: TGTGCCAGCAGTGATGTCTCCCCTGGGTCCTCCTACGAGCAGTACTTC

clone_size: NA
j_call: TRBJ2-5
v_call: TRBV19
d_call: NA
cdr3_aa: CASSSSPAQETQYF
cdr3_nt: TGTGCCAGTAGTTCTTCGCCCGCTCAAGAGACCCAGTACTTC

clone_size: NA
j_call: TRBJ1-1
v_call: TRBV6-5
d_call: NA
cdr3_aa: CASSLGVNTEAFF
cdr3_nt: TGTGCCAGCAGTTTAGGGGTGAACACTGAAGCTTTCTTT

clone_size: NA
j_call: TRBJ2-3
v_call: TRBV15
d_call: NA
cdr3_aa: CATSRAAESTDTQYF
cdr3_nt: TGTGCCACCAGCAGAGCGGCAGAGAGCACAGATACGCAGTATTTT

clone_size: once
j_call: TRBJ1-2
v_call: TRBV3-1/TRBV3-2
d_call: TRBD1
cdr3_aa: CASSQEGTGRHYGYTF
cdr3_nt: TGTGCCAGCAGCCAAGAGGGGACAGGGAGGCACTATGGCTACACCTTC

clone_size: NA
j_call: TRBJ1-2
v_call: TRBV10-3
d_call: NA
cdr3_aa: CAISEGNVAGYGYTF
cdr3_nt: TGTGCCATCAGTGAGGGGAATGTGGCTGGGTATGGCTACACCTTC

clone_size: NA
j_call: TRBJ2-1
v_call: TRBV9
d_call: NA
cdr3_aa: CASSVDFPGGVGNEQFF
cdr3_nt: TGTGCCAGCAGCGTAGACTTTCCGGGGGGCGTCGGAAATGAGCAGTTCTTC

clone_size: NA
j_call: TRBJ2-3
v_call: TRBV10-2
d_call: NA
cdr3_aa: CASRLTDTQYF
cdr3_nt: TGCGCCAGCAGGCTCACAGATACGCAGTATTTT

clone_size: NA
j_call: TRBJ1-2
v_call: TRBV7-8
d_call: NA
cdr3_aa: CASSFTDTGNYGYTF
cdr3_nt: TGTGCCAGCAGCTTTACTGACACTGGAAACTATGGCTACACCTTC

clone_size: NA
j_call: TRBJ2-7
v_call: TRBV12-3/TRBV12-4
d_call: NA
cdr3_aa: CASSWTAREQYF
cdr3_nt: TGTGCCAGCAGTTGGACCGCTCGCGAGCAGTACTTC

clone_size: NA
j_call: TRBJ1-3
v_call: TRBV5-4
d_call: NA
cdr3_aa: CASSSRELSGNTIYF
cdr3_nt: TGTGCCAGCAGCTCCAGGGAGTTATCTGGAAACACCATATATTTT

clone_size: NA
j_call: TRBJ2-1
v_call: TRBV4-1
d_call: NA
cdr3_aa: CASSQVWRSGPSYNEQFF
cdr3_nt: TGCGCCAGCAGCCAAGTATGGCGGTCTGGGCCCTCCTACAATGAGCAGTTCTTC

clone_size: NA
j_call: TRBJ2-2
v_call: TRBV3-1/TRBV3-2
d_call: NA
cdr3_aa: CASSQGGSTGELFF
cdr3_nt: TGTGCCAGCAGCCAAGGAGGGTCGACCGGGGAGCTGTTTTTT

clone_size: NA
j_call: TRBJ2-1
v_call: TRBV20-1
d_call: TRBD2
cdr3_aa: CSASKTSGGIYNEQFF
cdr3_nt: TGCAGTGCCAGTAAAACTAGCGGGGGGATCTACAATGAGCAGTTCTTC

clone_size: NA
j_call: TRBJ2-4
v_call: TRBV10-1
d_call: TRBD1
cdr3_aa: CASSPSGTDGNIQYF
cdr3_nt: TGCGCCAGCAGTCCCTCCGGGACAGACGGTAACATTCAGTACTTC

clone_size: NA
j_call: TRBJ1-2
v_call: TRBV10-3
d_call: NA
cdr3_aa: CAISGRPDYGYTF
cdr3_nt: TGTGCCATCAGTGGAAGGCCTGATTATGGCTACACCTTC

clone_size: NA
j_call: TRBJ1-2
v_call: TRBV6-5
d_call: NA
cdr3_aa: CASSYSRRQGSYGYTF
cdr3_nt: TGTGCCAGCAGTTACTCGAGACGCCAAGGGAGCTATGGCTACACCTTC

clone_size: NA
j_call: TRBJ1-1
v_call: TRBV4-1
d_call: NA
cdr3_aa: CASSLRQALNTEAFF
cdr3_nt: TGCGCCAGCAGCCTTAGACAGGCGCTGAACACTGAAGCTTTCTTT

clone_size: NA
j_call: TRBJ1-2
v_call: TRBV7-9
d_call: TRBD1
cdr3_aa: CASSKDRGRTYGYTF
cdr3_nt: TGTGCCAGCAGCAAAGACAGGGGGCGGACCTATGGCTACACCTTC

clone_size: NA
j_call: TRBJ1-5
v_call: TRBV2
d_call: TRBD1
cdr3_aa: CASSRTRDREQPQHF
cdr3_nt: TGTGCCAGCAGCCGGACCCGGGACAGGGAACAGCCCCAGCATTTT

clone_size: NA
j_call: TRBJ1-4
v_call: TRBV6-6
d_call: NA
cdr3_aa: CASSSQGVNEKLFF
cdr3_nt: TGTGCCAGCAGTTCCCAGGGAGTTAATGAAAAACTGTTTTTT

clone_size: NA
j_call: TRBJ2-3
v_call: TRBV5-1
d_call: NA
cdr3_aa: CASSWQDGRTDTQYF
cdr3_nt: TGCGCCAGCAGCTGGCAGGACGGACGCACAGATACGCAGTATTTT

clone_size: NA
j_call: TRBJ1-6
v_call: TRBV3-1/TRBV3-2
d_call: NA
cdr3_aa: CASSPGSGSSSSAPLHF
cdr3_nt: TGTGCCAGCAGCCCCGGTTCTGGCTCTTCGTCAAGTGCACCCCTCCACTTT

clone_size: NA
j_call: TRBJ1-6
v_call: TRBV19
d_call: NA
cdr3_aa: CASSGGGVTPLHF
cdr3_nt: TGTGCCAGTAGCGGTGGGGGAGTTACACCCCTCCACTTT

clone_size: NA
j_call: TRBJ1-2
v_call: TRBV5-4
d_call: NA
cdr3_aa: CASSSMLKTPQEWGYTF
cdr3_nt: TGTGCCAGCAGCTCGATGCTGAAGACCCCTCAAGAATGGGGCTACACCTTC

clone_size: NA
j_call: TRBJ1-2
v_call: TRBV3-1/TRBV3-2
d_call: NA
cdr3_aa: CASSRGQTYTF
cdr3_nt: TGTGCCAGCAGCCGAGGACAGACCTACACCTTC